This TCR beta chain was observed in a study of blood T cell repertoires in COVID-19. Whole-study context: The United States, Italy and Spain supplied acute and convalescent COVID-19 samples.

Here immunoSEQ multiplex PCR was the method, and the copy in TCRdb shows in-frame clones only, minus some. The table includes approximately 170,000 clones, around four fifths detected once. Trimming took 5 bases from V and 1 from J, leaving 11 bases between them. The germline gives CDR1 MRHNA, CDR2 SNTAGT. This CDR3 has 15 residues. The rearrangement links TRBV6-4 to TRBJ2-2; D perhaps matches TRBD2 (6 bases). The sample was peripheral blood. The clonotype comes from a woman older than 75 with COVID-19, enrolled during active disease. The CDR3 loop reads CASSPRGVNTGELFF. For the CDR3, the DNA is TGTGCCAGCAGTCCCCGCGGGGTGAACACCGGGGAGCTGTTTTTT.